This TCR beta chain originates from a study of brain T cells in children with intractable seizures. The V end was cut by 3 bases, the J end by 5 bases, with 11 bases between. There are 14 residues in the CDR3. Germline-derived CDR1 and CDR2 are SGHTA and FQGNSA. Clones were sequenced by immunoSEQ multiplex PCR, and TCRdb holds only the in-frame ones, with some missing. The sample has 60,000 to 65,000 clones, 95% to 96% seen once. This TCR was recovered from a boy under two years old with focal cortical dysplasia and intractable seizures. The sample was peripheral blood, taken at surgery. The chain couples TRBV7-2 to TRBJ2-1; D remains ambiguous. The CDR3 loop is CASSFWPPHNEQFF. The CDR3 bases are TGTGCCAGCAGCTTTTGGCCCCCTCACAATGAGCAGTTCTTC. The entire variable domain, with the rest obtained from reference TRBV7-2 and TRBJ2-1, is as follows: GAGVSQSPSNKVTEKGKDVELRCDPISGHTALYWYRQSLGQGLEFLIYFQGNSAPDKSGLPSDRFSAERTGGSVSTLTIQRTQQEDSAVYLCASSFWPPHNEQFFGPGTRLTVL.